This TCR beta chain was profiled in a study of CDR3 diversity in severe acne. TCRdb re-analysed the PCR reads in MiXCR, keeping a single row per CDR3 protein. Of over 90,000 distinct CDR3 sequences listed, 51% are singletons. The V gene lost 4 bases and the J gene lost 8 bases, with 16 bases spanning the gap. Germline assignment: CDR1 KGHDR and CDR2 SFDVKD. The CDR3 is 14 residues long. The sample comprised blood. This TCR came from a male donor with acne. The V gene is TRBV24-1, the J gene TRBJ1-2; TRBD1 is a possible D gene (5 bases). The DNA for the CDR3 is TGTGCCACCAGTGAGGGGGGAGAGCCAGAAGGCTACACCTTC. Protein sequence: CATSEGGEPEGYTF.